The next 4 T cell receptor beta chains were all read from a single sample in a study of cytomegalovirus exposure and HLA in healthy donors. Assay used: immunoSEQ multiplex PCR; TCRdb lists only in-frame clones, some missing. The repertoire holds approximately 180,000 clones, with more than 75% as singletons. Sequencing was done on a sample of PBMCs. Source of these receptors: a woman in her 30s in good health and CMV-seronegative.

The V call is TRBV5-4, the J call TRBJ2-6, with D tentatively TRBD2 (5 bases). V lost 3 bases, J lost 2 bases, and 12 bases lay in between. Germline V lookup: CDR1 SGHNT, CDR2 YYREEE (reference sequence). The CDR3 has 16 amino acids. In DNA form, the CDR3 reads TGTGCCAGCAGCTGGGCTGGACTTACTGGGGCCAACGTCCTGACTTTC. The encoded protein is CASSWAGLTGANVLTF.

The CDR3 DNA sequence: TGTGCCAGCAGCCGGACGGGGTTCCCCCTTAGCACAGATACGCAGTATTTT. It encodes CASSRTGFPLSTDTQYF. This chain joins TRBV5-6 and TRBJ2-3; perhaps TRBD2 as D (5 bases). This CDR3 region has 17 residues. Germline CDR1 SGHDT, CDR2 YYEEEE. Trimming shortened V by 4 bases and J by 0 bases, and 18 bases separated the two germline ends.

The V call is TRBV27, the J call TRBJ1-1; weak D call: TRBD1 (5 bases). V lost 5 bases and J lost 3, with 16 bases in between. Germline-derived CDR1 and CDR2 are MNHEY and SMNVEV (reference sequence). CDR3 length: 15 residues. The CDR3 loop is CASSPLGGVDTEAFF. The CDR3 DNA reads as TGTGCCAGCAGTCCCCTGGGGGGGGTTGACACTGAAGCTTTCTTT.

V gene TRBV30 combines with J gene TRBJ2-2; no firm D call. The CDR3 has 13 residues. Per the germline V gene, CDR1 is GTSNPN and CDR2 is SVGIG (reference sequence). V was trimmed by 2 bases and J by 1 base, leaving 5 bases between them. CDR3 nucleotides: TGTGCCTGGAGTCGACTGAACACCGGGGAGCTGTTTTTT. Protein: CAWSRLNTGELFF.